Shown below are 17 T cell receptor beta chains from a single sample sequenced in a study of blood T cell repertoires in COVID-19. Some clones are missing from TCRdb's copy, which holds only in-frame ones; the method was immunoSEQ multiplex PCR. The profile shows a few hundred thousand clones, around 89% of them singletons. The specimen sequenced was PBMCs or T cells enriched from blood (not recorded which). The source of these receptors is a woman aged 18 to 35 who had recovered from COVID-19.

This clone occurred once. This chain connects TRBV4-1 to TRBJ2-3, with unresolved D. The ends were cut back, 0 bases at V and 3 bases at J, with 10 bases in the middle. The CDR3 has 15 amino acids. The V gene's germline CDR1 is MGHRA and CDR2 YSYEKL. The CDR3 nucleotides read TGCGCCAGCAGCCAAGAGTTCCCTAGGACAGATACGCAGTATTTT. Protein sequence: CASSQEFPRTDTQYF.

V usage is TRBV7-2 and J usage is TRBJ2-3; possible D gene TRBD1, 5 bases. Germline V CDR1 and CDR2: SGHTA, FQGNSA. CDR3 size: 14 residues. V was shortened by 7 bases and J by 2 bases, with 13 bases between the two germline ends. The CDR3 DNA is TGTGCCAGCAACCAGGGATGGGACACAGATACGCAGTATTTT. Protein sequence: CASNQGWDTDTQYF.

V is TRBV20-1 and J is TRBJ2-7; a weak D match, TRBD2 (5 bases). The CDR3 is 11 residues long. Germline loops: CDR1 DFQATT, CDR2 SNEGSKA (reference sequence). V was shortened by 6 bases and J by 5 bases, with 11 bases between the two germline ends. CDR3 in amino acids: CSAARTHEQYF. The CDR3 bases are TGCAGTGCCGCTCGGACTCACGAGCAGTACTTC.

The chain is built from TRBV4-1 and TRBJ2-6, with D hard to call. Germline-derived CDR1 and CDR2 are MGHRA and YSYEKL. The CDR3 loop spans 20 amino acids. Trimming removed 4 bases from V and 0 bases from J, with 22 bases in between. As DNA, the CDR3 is TGCGCCAGCAGCCCCTACGTTCCTGAAGAAGTCATCTCTGGGGCCAACGTCCTGACTTTC. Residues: CASSPYVPEEVISGANVLTF.

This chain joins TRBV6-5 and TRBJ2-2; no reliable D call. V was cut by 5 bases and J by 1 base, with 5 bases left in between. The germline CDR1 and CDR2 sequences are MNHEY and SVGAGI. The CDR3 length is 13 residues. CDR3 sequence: CASSIQNTGELFF. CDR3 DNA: TGTGCCAGCAGTATACAGAACACCGGGGAGCTGTTTTTT.

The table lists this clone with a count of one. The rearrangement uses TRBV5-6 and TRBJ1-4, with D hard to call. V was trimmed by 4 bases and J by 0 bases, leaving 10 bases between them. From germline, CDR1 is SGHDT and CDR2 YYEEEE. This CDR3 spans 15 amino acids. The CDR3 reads CASSLTPTTNEKLFF. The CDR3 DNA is TGTGCCAGCAGCCTTACACCCACAACTAATGAAAAACTGTTTTTT.

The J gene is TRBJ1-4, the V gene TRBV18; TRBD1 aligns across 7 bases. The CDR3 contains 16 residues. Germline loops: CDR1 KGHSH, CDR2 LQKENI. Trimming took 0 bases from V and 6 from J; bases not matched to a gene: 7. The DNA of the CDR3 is TGTGCCAGCTCACCACCGTTGGGACAGAGACATGAAAAACTGTTTTTT. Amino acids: CASSPPLGQRHEKLFF.

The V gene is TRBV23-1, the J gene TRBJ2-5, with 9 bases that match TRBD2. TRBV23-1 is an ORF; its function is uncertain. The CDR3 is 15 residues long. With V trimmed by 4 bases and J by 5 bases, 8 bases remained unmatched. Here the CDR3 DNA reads TGCGCCAGCAGTCCGCGGGAGGGGGAGAGGGAGACCCAGTACTTC. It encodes CASSPREGERETQYF.

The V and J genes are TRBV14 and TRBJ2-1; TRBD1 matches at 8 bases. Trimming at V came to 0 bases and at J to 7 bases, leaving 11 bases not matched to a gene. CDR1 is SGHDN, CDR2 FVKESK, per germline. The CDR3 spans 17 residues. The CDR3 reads CASSQDPPGGIRNEQFF. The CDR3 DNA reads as TGTGCCAGCAGCCAAGATCCGCCAGGGGGCATTCGGAATGAGCAGTTCTTC.

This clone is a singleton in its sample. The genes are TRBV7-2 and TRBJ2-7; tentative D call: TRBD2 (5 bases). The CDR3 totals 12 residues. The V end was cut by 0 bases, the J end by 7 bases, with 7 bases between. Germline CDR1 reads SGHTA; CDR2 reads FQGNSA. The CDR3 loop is CASSLARVEQYF. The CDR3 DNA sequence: TGTGCCAGCAGCTTAGCGCGGGTTGAGCAGTACTTC.

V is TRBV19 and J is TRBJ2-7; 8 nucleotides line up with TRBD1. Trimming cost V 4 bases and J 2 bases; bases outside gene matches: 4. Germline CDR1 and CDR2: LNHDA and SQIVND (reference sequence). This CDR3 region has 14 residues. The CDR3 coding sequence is TGTGCCAGTAGTACCGGACAGGGACCCTACGAGCAGTACTTC. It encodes CASSTGQGPYEQYF.

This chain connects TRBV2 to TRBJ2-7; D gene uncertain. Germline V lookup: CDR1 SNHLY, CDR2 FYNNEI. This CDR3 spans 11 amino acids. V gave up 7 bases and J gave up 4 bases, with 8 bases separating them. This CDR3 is CASNFAYEQYF. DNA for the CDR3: TGTGCCAGCAACTTTGCGTACGAGCAGTACTTC.

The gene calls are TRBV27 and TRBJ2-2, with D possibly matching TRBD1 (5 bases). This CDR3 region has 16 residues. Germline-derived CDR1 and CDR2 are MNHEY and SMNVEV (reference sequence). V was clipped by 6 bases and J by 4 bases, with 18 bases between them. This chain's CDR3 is CASSSLDTPGTGELFF. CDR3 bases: TGTGCCAGCAGCTCTTTGGACACCCCGGGCACCGGGGAGCTGTTTTTT.

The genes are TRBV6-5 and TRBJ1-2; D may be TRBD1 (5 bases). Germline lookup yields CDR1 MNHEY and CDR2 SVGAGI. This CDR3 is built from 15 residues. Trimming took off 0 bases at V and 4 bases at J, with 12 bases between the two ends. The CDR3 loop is CASSYSPTAVYGYTF. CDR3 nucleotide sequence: TGTGCCAGCAGTTACTCACCGACAGCCGTCTATGGCTACACCTTC.

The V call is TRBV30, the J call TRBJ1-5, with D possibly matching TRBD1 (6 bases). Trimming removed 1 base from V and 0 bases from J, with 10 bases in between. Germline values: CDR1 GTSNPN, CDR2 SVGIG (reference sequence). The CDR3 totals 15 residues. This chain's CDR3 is CAWSEGGFSNQPQHF. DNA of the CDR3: TGTGCCTGGAGTGAAGGGGGTTTTAGCAATCAGCCCCAGCATTTT. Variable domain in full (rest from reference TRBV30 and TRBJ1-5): SQTIHQWPATLVQPVGSPLSLECTVEGTSNPNLYWYRQAAGRGLQLLFYSVGIGQISSEVPQNLSASRPQDRQFILSSKKLLLSDSGFYLCAWSEGGFSNQPQHFGDGTRLSIL.

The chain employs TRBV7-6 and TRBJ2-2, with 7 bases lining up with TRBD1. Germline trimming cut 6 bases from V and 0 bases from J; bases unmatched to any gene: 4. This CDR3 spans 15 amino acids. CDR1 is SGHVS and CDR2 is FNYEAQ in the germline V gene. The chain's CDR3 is CASSSQGANTGELFF. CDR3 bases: TGTGCCAGCAGTTCTCAGGGGGCGAACACCGGGGAGCTGTTTTTT. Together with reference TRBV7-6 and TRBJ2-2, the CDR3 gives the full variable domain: GAGVSQSPRYKVTKRGQDVALRCDPISGHVSLYWYRQALGQGPEFLTYFNYEAQQDKSGLPNDRFSAERPEGSISTLTIQRTEQRDSAMYRCASSSQGANTGELFFGEGSRLTVL.

In DNA, the CDR3 is TGTGCCAGCAGAAAGACAGGTACAGATACGCAGTATTTT. It yields the protein CASRKTGTDTQYF. The J gene is TRBJ2-3, the V gene TRBV6-5; the D gene is possibly TRBD1 (6 bases). Germline CDR1 reads MNHEY; CDR2 reads SVGAGI. Trimming left V 6 bases short and J 3 bases short, with 10 bases between. This CDR3 is 13 amino acids long.